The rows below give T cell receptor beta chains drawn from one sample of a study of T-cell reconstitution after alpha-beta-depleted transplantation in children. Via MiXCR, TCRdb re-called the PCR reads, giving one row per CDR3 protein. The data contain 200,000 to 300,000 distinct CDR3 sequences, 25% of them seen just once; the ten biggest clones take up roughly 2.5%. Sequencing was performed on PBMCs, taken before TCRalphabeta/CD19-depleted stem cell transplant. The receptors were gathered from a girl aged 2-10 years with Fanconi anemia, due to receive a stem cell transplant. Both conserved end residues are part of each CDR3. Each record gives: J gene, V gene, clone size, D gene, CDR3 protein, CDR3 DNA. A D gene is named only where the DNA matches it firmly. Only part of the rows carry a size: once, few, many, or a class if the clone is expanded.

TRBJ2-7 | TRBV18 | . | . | CASSSTRGGLHEQYF | TGTGCCAGCTCATCCACTAGGGGGGGCCTCCACGAGCAGTACTTC
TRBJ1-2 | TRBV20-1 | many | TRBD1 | CSARVRGMGGYTF | TGCAGTGCTAGGGTCAGGGGGATGGGTGGCTACACCTTC
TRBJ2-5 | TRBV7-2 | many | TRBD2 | CASTGGRVKTQYF | TGTGCCAGTACAGGCGGGAGAGTAAAGACCCAGTACTTC
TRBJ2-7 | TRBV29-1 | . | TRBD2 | CSVGMASGSYEQYF | TGCAGCGTGGGGATGGCTAGCGGGAGCTACGAGCAGTACTTC
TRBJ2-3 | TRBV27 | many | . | CASSMLASTDTQYF | TGTGCCAGCAGTATGTTGGCTAGCACAGATACGCAGTATTTT
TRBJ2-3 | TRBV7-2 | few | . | CASSLGDNRDTQYF | TGTGCCAGCAGCTTAGGGGATAATAGAGATACGCAGTATTTT
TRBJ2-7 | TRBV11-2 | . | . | CASSLDRAFYEQYF | TGTGCCAGCAGCTTAGATAGGGCCTTCTACGAGCAGTACTTC
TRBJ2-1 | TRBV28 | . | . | CASRLILAAYNEQFF | TGTGCCAGCAGACTCATACTAGCTGCATACAATGAGCAGTTCTTC
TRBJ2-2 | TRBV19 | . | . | CASTWGEESGELFF | TGTGCCAGTACTTGGGGGGAGGAATCCGGGGAGCTGTTTTTT
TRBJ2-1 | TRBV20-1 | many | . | CSAHRGVEPYNEQFF | TGCAGTGCTCACCGGGGAGTAGAGCCCTACAATGAGCAGTTCTTC
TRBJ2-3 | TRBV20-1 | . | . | CSAAIPSTDTQYF | TGCAGTGCTGCGATTCCTAGCACAGATACGCAGTATTTT
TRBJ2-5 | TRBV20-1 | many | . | CSARPFLTGGSDGVETQYF | TGCAGTGCTAGGCCTTTCTTAACGGGGGGCTCCGACGGGGTAGAGACCCAGTACTTC
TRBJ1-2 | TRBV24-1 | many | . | CATSDLGRNYGYTF | TGTGCCACCAGTGATCTGGGACGTAACTATGGCTACACCTTC
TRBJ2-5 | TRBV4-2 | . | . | CASSQAGILQETQYF | TGTGCCAGCAGCCAAGCCGGGATCCTCCAAGAGACCCAGTACTTC
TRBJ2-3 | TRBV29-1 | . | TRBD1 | CSVEGHDRGGTDTQYF | TGCAGCGTTGAAGGTCACGACAGGGGGGGCACAGATACGCAGTATTTT
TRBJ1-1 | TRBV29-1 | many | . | CSVGQDTEAFF | TGCAGCGTTGGTCAGGACACTGAAGCTTTCTTT
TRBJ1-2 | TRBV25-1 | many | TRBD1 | CASSEGAGYGYTF | TGTGCCAGCAGCGAGGGGGCTGGCTATGGCTACACCTTC
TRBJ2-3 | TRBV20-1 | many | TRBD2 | CSASFVPGLAALMQYF | TGCAGTGCTAGTTTCGTCCCGGGACTAGCGGCCCTAATGCAGTATTTT
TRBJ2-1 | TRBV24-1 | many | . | CATSDPAKVEQFF | TGTGCCACCAGTGATCCAGCCAAGGTTGAGCAGTTCTTC
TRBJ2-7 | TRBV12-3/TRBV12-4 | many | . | CASSSHDRFYEQYF | TGTGCCAGCAGTTCCCACGACAGGTTCTACGAGCAGTACTTC
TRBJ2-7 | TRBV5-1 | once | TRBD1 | CASSVGQGMDSYEQYF | TGCGCCAGCAGCGTGGGACAGGGAATGGACTCCTACGAGCAGTACTTC
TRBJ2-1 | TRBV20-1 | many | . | CSARVVWAISYNEQFF | TGCAGTGCTAGAGTGGTTTGGGCAATCTCCTACAATGAGCAGTTCTTC
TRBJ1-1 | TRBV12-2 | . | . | CASRLKVGGGEHYRDTEAFF | TGTGCAAGTCGCTTAAAGGTCGGCGGCGGAGAACATTATAGGGACACTGAAGCTTTCTTT
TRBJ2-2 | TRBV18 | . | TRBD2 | CASSPITSGTGELFF | TGTGCCAGCTCACCAATTACTAGCGGCACCGGGGAGCTGTTTTTT
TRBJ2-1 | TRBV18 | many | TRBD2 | CASQPGLAGGSSYNEQFF | TGTGCCAGCCAGCCGGGACTAGCGGGGGGTTCCTCCTACAATGAGCAGTTCTTC
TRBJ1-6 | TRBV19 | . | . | CASSATLLWDSPLHF | TGTGCCAGTAGTGCGACCCTCCTGTGGGATTCACCCCTCCACTTT
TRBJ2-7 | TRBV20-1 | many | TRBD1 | CSARQGNSYEQYF | TGCAGTGCCCGACAGGGGAACTCCTACGAGCAGTACTTC
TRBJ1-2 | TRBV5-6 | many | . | CASSLGGLKVSFGYTF | TGTGCCAGCAGCCTGGGCGGTTTAAAGGTGTCGTTTGGCTACACCTTC
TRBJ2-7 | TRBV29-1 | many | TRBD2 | CSVGGTRGSYEQYF | TGCAGCGTGGGGGGGACTCGTGGCTCCTACGAGCAGTACTTC
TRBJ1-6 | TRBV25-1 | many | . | CASSGGRGSYNSPLHF | TGTGCCAGCAGTGGGGGACGGGGCTCCTATAATTCACCCCTCCACTTT
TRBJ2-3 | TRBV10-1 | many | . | CASSEFPTTIEDGDTQYF | TGCGCCAGCAGTGAGTTCCCAACCACTATCGAGGATGGAGATACGCAGTATTTT
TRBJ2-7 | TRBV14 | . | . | CASSRARGTLTYEQYF | TGTGCCAGCAGCCGGGCTAGGGGGACCCTTACCTACGAGCAGTACTTC
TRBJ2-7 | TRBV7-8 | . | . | CASSRDRWTYEQYF | TGTGCCAGCAGCCGCGACAGGTGGACCTACGAGCAGTACTTC
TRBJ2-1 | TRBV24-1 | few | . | CATSDLNRGGPNSYNEQFF | TGTGCCACCAGTGATTTGAACAGGGGGGGACCGAACTCCTACAATGAGCAGTTCTTC
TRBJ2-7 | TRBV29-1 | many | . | CSVAASPYEQYF | TGCAGCGTTGCGGCTAGTCCCTACGAGCAGTACTTC
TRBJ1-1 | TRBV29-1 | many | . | CSVGVSLTDTEAFF | TGCAGCGTTGGCGTTTCTTTAACGGACACTGAAGCTTTCTTT
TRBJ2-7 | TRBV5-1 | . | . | CASSITGHGSYEQYF | TGCGCCAGCAGCATAACGGGACATGGCTCCTACGAGCAGTACTTC
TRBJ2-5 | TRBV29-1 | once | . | CGGTGPEETQYF | TGCGGAGGAACAGGGCCCGAAGAGACCCAGTACTTC
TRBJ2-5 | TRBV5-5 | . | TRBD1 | CASRQEQGAGQETQYF | TGTGCCAGCAGGCAAGAACAGGGGGCAGGGCAAGAGACCCAGTACTTC
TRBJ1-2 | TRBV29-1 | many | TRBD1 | CSVERDRGYGYTF | TGCAGCGTTGAAAGGGACAGGGGGTATGGCTACACCTTC
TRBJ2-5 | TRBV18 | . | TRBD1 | CASSWGQGSQQETQYF | TGTGCCAGCTCATGGGGACAGGGTAGTCAACAAGAGACCCAGTACTTC
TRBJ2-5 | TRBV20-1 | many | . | CSARVGGTQYF | TGCAGTGCTAGAGTCGGGGGGACCCAGTACTTC